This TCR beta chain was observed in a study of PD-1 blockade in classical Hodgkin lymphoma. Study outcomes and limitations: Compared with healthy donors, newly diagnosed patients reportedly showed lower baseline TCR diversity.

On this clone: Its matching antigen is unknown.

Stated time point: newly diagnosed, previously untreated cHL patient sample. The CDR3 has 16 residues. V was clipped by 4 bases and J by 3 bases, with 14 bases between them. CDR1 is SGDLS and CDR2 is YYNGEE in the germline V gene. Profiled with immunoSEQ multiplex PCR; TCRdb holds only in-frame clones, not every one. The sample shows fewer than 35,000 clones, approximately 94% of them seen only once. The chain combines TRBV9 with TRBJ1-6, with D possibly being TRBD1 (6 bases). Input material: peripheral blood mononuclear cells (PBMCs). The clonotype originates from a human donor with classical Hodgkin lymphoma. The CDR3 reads CASSQTETGYNSPLHF. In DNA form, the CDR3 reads TGTGCCAGCAGCCAAACAGAGACAGGCTATAATTCACCCCTCCACTTT. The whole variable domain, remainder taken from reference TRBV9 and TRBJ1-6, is DSGVTQTPKHLITATGQRVTLRCSPRSGDLSVYWYQQSLDQGLQFLIQYYNGEERAKGNILERFSAQQFPDLHSELNLSSLELGDSALYFCASSQTETGYNSPLHFGNGTRLTVT.